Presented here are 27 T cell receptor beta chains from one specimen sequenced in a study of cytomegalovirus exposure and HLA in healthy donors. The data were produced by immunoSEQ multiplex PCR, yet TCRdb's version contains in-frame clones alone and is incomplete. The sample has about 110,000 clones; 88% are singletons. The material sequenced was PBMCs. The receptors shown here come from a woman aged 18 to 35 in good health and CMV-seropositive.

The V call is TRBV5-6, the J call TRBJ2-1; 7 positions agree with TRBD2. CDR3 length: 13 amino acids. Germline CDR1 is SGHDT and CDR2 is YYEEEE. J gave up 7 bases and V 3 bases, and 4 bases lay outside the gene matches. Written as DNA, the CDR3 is TGTGCCAGCAGCTCCTGGCGGGGGAATGAGCAGTTCTTC. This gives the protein CASSSWRGNEQFF.

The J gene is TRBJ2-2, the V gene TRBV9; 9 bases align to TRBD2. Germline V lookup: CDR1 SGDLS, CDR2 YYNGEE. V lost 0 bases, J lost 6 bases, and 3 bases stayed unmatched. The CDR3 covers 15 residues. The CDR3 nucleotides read TGTGCCAGCAGCGTAGGAGGGACTAGCTCCGGGGAGCTGTTTTTT. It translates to CASSVGGTSSGELFF.

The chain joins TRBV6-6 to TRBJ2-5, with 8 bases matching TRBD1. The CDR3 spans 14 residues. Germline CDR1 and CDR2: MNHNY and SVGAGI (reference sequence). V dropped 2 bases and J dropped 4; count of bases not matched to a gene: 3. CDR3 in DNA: TGTGCCAGCAGTTACCCGGGACAGGTAGAGACCCAGTACTTC. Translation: CASSYPGQVETQYF.

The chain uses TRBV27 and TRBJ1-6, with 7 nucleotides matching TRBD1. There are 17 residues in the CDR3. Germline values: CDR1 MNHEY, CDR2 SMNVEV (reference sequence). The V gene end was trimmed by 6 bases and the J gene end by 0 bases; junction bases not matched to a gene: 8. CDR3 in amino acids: CASRGDSLSSYNSPLHF. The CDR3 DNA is TGTGCCAGCAGAGGGGACAGCCTGAGCTCCTATAATTCACCCCTCCACTTT.

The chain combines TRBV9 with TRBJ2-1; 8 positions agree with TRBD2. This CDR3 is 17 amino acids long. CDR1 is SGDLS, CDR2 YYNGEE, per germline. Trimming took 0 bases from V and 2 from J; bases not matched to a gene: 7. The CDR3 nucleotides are TGTGCCAGCAGCGTAGGCATTGCGGGGGGCGCCTACAATGAGCAGTTCTTC. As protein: CASSVGIAGGAYNEQFF.

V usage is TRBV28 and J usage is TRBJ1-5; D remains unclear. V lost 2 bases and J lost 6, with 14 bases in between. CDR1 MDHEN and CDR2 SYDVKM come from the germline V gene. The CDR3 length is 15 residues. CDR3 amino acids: CASSLGVEGSQPQHF. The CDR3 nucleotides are TGTGCCAGCAGTTTAGGTGTGGAGGGATCTCAGCCCCAGCATTTT. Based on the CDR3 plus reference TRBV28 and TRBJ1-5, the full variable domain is DVKVTQSSRYLVKRTGEKVFLECVQDMDHENMFWYRQDPGLGLRLIYFSYDVKMKEKGDIPEGYSVSREKKERFSLILESASTNQTSMYLCASSLGVEGSQPQHFGDGTRLSIL.

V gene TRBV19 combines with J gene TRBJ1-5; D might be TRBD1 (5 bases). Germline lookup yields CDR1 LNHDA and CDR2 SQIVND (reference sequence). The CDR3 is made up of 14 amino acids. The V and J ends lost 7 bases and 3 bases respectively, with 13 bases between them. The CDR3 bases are TGTGCCAGTAATGGGGCGGCCCTCAATCAGCCCCAGCATTTT. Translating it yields CASNGAALNQPQHF.

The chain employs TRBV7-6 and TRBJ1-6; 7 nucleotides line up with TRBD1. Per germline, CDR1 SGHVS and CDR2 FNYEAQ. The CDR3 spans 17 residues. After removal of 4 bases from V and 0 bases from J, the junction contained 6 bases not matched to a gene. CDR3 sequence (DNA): TGTGCCAGCAGCTCAACGGACAGGAGCTCCTATAATTCACCCCTCCACTTT. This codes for CASSSTDRSSYNSPLHF. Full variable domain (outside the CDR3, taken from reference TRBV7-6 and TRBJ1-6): GAGVSQSPRYKVTKRGQDVALRCDPISGHVSLYWYRQALGQGPEFLTYFNYEAQQDKSGLPNDRFSAERPEGSISTLTIQRTEQRDSAMYRCASSSTDRSSYNSPLHFGNGTRLTVT.

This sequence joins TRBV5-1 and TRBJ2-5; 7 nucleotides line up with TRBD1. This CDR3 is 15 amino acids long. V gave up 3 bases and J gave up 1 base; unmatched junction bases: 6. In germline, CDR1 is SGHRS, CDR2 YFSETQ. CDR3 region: CASSSGTETQETQYF. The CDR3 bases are TGCGCCAGCAGCTCCGGGACAGAAACCCAAGAGACCCAGTACTTC.

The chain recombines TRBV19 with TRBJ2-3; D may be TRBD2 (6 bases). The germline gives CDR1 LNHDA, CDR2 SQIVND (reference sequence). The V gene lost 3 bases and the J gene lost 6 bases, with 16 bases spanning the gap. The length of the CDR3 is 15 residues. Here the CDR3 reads CASSILTGVPDTQYF. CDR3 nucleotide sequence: TGTGCCAGTAGTATCCTGACGGGAGTCCCGGATACGCAGTATTTT.

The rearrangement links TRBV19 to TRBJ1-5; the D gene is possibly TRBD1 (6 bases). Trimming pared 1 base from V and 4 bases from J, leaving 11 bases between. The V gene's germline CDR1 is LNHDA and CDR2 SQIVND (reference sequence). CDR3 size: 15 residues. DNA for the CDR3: TGTGCCAGTAGTATAGGCTCCAGGGGTAATCAGCCCCAGCATTTT. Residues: CASSIGSRGNQPQHF.

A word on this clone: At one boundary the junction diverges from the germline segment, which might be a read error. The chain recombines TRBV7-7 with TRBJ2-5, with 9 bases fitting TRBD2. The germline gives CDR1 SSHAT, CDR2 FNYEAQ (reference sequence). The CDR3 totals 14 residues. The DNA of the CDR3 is TGTGCTAGCAGCGAGGGACTAGCCCGCGAGACCCAGTACTTC. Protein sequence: CASSEGLARETQYF.

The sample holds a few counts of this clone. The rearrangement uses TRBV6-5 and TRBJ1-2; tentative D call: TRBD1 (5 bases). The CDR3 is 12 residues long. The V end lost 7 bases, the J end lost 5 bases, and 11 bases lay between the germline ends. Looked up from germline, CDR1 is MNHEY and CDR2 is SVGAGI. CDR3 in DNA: TGTGCCAGCACACGACGGGGGTATGGCTACACCTTC. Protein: CASTRRGYGYTF.

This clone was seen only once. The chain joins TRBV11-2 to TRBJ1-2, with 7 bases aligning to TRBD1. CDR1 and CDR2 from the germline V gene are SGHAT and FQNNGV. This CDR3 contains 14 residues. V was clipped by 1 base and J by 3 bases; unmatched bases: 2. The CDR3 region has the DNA TGTGCCAGCAGCTTAGGACAGGGAGACTATGGCTACACCTTC. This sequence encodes CASSLGQGDYGYTF. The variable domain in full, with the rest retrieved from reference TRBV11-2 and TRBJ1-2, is EAGVAQSPRYKIIEKRQSVAFWCNPISGHATLYWYQQILGQGPKLLIQFQNNGVVDDSQLPKDRFSAERLKGVDSTLKIQPAKLEDSAVYLCASSLGQGDYGYTFGSGTRLTVV.

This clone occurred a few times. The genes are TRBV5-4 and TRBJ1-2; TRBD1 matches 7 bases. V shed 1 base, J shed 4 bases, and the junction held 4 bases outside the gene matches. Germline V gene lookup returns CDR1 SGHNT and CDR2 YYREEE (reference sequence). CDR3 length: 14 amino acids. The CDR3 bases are TGTGCCAGCAGCTTGTCGGGACAGCCCTATGGCTACACCTTC. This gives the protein CASSLSGQPYGYTF.

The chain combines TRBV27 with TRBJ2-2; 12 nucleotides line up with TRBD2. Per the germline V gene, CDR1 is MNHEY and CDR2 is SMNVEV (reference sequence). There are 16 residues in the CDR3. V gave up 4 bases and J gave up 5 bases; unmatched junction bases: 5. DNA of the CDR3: TGTGCCAGCAGTTCGCTAGCGGGGGGGCATACCGGGGAGCTGTTTTTT. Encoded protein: CASSSLAGGHTGELFF.

The CDR3 protein is CASSLESVGGIREAFF. CDR3 nucleotide sequence: TGTGCCAGCAGCTTAGAATCGGTAGGGGGAATTAGGGAAGCTTTCTTT. J is TRBJ1-1 and V is TRBV7-2; D is perhaps TRBD1 (6 bases). V lost 1 base to trimming and J lost 8 bases, with 20 bases between them. Germline assignment: CDR1 SGHTA and CDR2 FQGNSA. CDR3 length: 16 residues.

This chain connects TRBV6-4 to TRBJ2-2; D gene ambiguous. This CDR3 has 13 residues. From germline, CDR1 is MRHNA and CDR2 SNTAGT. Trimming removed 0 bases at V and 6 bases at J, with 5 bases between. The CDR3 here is CASSDSPAGELFF. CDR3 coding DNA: TGTGCCAGCAGTGACTCCCCGGCCGGGGAGCTGTTTTTT.

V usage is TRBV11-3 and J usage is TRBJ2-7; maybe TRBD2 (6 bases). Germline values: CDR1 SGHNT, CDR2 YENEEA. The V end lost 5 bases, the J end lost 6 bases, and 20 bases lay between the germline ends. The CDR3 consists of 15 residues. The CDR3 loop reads CASSPPGAGRSEQYF. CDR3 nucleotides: TGTGCCAGCAGCCCCCCCGGGGCAGGGAGGTCCGAGCAGTACTTC.

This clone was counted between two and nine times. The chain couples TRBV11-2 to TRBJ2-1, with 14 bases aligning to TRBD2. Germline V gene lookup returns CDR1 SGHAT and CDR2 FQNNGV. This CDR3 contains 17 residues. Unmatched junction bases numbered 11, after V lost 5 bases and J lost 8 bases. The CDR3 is CASSPNPGLAGVYEQFF. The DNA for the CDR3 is TGTGCCAGCAGCCCGAACCCGGGACTAGCGGGGGTCTATGAGCAGTTCTTC.

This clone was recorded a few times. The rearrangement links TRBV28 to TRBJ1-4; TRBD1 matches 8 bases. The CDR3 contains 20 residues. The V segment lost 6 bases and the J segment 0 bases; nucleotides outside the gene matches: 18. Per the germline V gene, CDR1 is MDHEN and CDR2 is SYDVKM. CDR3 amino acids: CASRNIGTGRWFATNEKLFF. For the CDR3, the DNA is TGTGCCAGCAGAAACATCGGGACAGGTCGTTGGTTTGCAACTAATGAAAAACTGTTTTTT.

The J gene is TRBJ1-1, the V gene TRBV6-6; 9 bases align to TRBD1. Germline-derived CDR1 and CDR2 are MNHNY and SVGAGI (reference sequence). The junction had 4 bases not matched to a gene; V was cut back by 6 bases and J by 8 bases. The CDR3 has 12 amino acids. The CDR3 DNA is TGTGCCAGCAGATCGGGACAGGGAGAAGCTTTCTTT. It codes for CASRSGQGEAFF.

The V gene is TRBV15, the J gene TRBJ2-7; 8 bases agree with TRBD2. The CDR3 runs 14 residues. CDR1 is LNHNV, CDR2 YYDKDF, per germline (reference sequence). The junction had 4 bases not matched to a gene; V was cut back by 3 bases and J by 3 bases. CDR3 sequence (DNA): TGTGCCACCAGCAGCGGACTAGCTCTCTACGAGCAGTACGTC. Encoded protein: CATSSGLALYEQYV.

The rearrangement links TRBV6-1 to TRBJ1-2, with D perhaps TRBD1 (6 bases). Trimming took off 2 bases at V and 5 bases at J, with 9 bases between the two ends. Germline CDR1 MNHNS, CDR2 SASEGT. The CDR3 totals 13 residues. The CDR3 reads CASSEYRVYGYTF. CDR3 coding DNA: TGTGCCAGCAGTGAATACAGGGTGTATGGCTACACCTTC.

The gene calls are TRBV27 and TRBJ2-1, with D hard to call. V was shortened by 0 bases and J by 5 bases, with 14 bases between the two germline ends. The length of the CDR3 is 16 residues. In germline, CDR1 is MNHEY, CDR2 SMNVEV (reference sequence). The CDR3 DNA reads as TGTGCCAGCAGTTTATCGCCTGTGCAGTCCCACAATGAGCAGTTCTTC. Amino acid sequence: CASSLSPVQSHNEQFF.

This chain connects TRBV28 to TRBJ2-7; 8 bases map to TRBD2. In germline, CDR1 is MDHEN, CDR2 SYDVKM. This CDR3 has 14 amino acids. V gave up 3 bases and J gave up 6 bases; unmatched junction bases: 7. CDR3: CASSLSRGGVEQYV. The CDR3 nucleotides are TGTGCCAGCAGTTTGAGTCGGGGGGGTGTCGAGCAGTACGTC.

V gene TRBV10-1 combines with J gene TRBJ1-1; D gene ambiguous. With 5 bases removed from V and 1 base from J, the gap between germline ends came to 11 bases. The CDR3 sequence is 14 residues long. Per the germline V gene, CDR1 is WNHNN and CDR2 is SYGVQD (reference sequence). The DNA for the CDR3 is TGCGCCAGCAGTCTAAGCGGCGGGAACACTGAAGCTTTCTTT. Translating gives CASSLSGGNTEAFF.